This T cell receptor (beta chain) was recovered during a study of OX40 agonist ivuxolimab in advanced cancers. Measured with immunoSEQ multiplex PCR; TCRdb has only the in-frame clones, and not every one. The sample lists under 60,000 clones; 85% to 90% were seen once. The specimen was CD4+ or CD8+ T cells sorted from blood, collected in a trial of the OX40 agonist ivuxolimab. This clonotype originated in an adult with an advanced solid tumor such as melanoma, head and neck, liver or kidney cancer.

The CDR3 coding sequence is TGTGCCAGCAGCCCACAGACAGGGACTAGCGGGGGATTCACAGATACGCAGTATTTT. Translating it yields CASSPQTGTSGGFTDTQYF. The chain employs TRBV9 and TRBJ2-3; TRBD2 matches 14 bases. The germline gives CDR1 SGDLS, CDR2 YYNGEE. V was clipped by 4 bases and J by 2 bases; unmatched bases: 12. The CDR3 consists of 19 residues.